This T cell receptor (beta chain) is from a study of breast tumors, draining lymph nodes, adjacent tissues. Trimming cost V 5 bases and J 0 bases, with 17 bases left between them. The CDR3 length is 16 residues. The germline CDR1 and CDR2 sequences are MNHEY and SVGAGI. Study-level points and caveats: Luminal-like breast cancer showed significantly greater tumor-nontumor repertoire similarity than basal-like breast cancer did. Tumor TCR diversity was below lymph nodes but above nontumor tissue. Findings are consistent with lymph node origin and intratumoral expansion of most tumor T cells. Tumor T cell lymph node origin was a supported hypothesis, not proven.

This clonotype was detected many times. The antigen is unknown. TCRdb used MiXCR to reprocess the multiplex PCR reads, holding one entry per CDR3 protein. The sample shows 45,000 to 60,000 distinct CDR3 sequences, about 21% of them seen only once. The origin of this receptor is a female donor with breast cancer. Some clones in this sample may be carry-over from other donors' samples. The genes are TRBV6-5 and TRBJ2-7; tentatively, D is TRBD1 (5 bases). The material sequenced was breast tumor tissue. The CDR3 here is CASSTWGPYVSYEQYF. Here the CDR3 DNA reads TGTGCCAGCAGTACCTGGGGCCCGTATGTCTCCTACGAGCAGTACTTC.